Shown below are 24 T cell receptor beta chains from a single sample sequenced in a study of cytomegalovirus exposure and HLA in healthy donors (TCRdb year 2017). Receptors were amplified or captured by the immunoSEQ multiplex PCR assay. The multiplex PCR relied on a mix of 60 forward primers for TCR Vbeta segments and 13 reverse primers for TCR Jbeta segments. TCRdb re-hosts the immuneACCESS table, in-frame sequences only. Its copies lack some clones; in the studies checked, an unresolved V gene accounts for under half of them, and the cause for the rest is not known. Counted in this sample were about 43,000 clones; 51% of them appeared once. Of the sample, roughly 5.5% falls within the top ten clones. The sequenced material came from PBMCs. The receptor source for this set is a man in his 60s in good health and CMV-seronegative.

This chain connects TRBV5-8 to TRBJ2-1; 11 bases match TRBD2. Trimming at V came to 4 bases and at J to 0 bases, leaving 6 bases not matched to a gene. Germline V gene data show CDR1 as SGHTS and CDR2 as YDEGEE. This CDR3 comprises 17 residues. This CDR3 reads CASSRTGTSGSYNEQFF. CDR3 DNA: TGTGCCAGCAGCAGGACCGGGACTAGCGGCTCCTACAATGAGCAGTTCTTC.

This clone has just a few counts. V is TRBV7-7 and J is TRBJ1-4, with D possibly TRBD1 on 5 matching bases. The V and J ends lost 6 bases and 5 bases respectively, with 10 bases between them. The CDR3 is 13 residues long. Germline V CDR1 and CDR2: SSHAT, FNYEAQ (reference sequence). The CDR3 nucleotides are TGTGCCAGCAGTCGACAGAGAAATGAAAAACTGTTTTTT. Its translation is CASSRQRNEKLFF.

This clone has only a few counts. The rearrangement uses TRBV30 and TRBJ2-7; 8 bases fit TRBD2. Trimming cost V 4 bases and J 5 bases; bases outside gene matches: 13. The CDR3 has 15 residues. Per germline, CDR1 GTSNPN and CDR2 SVGIG (reference sequence). The chain's CDR3 is CAWNFPGGGNDEQYF. The DNA of the CDR3 is TGTGCCTGGAATTTTCCCGGGGGGGGCAATGACGAGCAGTACTTC.

This chain uses TRBV5-6 with TRBJ2-7; the D is unclear. CDR3 length: 14 residues. The V gene's germline CDR1 is SGHDT and CDR2 YYEEEE. V lost 0 bases and J 2 bases, leaving 9 bases between the germline ends. The CDR3 here is CASSLGQRAYEQYF. The CDR3, as DNA: TGTGCCAGCAGCTTGGGGCAGCGCGCCTACGAGCAGTACTTC.

The J gene is TRBJ1-1, the V gene TRBV10-1, with D tentatively TRBD1 (5 bases). V was pared by 4 bases and J by 9 bases, with 12 bases between. Germline V gives CDR1 WNHNN, CDR2 SYGVQD (reference sequence). The CDR3 runs 12 residues. The CDR3 DNA follows: TGCGCCAGCAGTGCCGACAGCAGTCAAGCTTTCTTT. It encodes CASSADSSQAFF.

A few counts support this clone. The gene calls are TRBV6-5 and TRBJ2-7, with TRBD2 matching 7 bases. CDR3 length equals 14 residues. V shed 4 bases and J 4 bases; nucleotides not matched to a gene: 7. Germline values: CDR1 MNHEY, CDR2 SVGAGI. The CDR3 sequence: CASSSGTNVYEQYF. CDR3 nucleotides: TGTGCCAGCAGTTCGGGGACTAACGTATACGAGCAGTACTTC.

This clone ranks as medium-sized. This rearrangement joins TRBV10-3 to TRBJ1-4, with 9 bases identical to TRBD1. The CDR3 contains 13 residues. V was clipped by 6 bases and J by 5 bases; unmatched bases: 1. Germline CDR1 reads ENHRY; CDR2 reads SYGVKD. The CDR3 DNA reads as TGTGCCATCAGGGGGACAGGGAATGAAAAACTGTTTTTT. Translated: CAIRGTGNEKLFF.

As to this clone: The junction departs from germline at one end; a sequencing error may be responsible. For the CDR3, the DNA is TGTGCCAGCTCGCCACTCAGCGGGGCTAACTATGGCTACACCTTC. Protein product: CASSPLSGANYGYTF. The chain joins TRBV18 to TRBJ1-2; no clear D gene. Germline V gene data show CDR1 as KGHSH and CDR2 as LQKENI. The CDR3 consists of 15 residues.

J is TRBJ2-5 and V is TRBV29-1, with 7 bases aligning to TRBD1. The junction had 6 bases not matched to a gene; V was cut back by 3 bases and J by 2 bases. Germline values: CDR1 SQVTM, CDR2 ANQGSEA. This CDR3 has 14 residues. The CDR3 sequence is CSVDGTALQETQYF. The CDR3 DNA is TGCAGCGTTGATGGGACAGCCCTTCAAGAGACCCAGTACTTC.

V gene TRBV6-5 combines with J gene TRBJ1-2; D perhaps matches TRBD1 (6 bases). The CDR3 has 14 residues. Per germline, CDR1 MNHEY and CDR2 SVGAGI. V was cut by 4 bases and J by 5 bases, with 14 bases left in between. The CDR3 loop is CASSSYRDFYGYTF. Written as DNA, the CDR3 is TGTGCCAGCAGTTCATACAGGGATTTTTATGGCTACACCTTC.

This clone has just a few counts. The CDR3 region is CASSDGYSEKLFF. In nucleotides, the CDR3 is TGTGCCAGCAGTGACGGGTATTCGGAAAAACTGTTTTTT. V is TRBV2 and J is TRBJ1-4; D remains unclear. This CDR3 contains 13 residues. CDR1 SNHLY and CDR2 FYNNEI come from the germline V gene. V was pared by 3 bases and J by 8 bases, with 10 bases between.

The rearrangement uses TRBV7-8 and TRBJ2-7; 8 bases fit TRBD2. CDR1 and CDR2 (germline): SGHVS, FQNEAQ. The junction had 11 bases not matched to a gene; V was cut back by 5 bases and J by 5 bases. The CDR3 is 15 residues long. Here the CDR3 DNA reads TGTGCCAGCAGCCCCCTCGGGGCGGGAGGTAACGAGCAGTACTTC. Translation gives CASSPLGAGGNEQYF.

The V call is TRBV21-1, the J call TRBJ2-7; the table's TRBD1 call for D was not verified on the DNA. TRBV21-1 has pseudogene status. The CDR3 consists of 13 residues. The CDR3 coding sequence is TGTGCCAGCAGGGGCAGGGGCTCCTACGAGCAGTACTTC. As protein: CASRGRGSYEQYF.

This clone has a handful of counts. The chain carries TRBV7-2 and TRBJ1-2, with D possibly being TRBD1 (6 bases). This CDR3 comprises 14 residues. V shed 1 base and J shed 8 bases, with 14 bases lying between them. Germline lookup yields CDR1 SGHTA and CDR2 FQGNSA. The CDR3 spells CASSLGPAGEGYTF. CDR3 DNA: TGTGCCAGCAGCTTAGGGCCTGCAGGGGAAGGCTACACCTTC.

The genes are TRBV7-2 and TRBJ2-3, with 8 bases fitting TRBD1. Germline lookup yields CDR1 SGHTA and CDR2 FQGNSA. V gave up 4 bases and J gave up 2 bases; unmatched junction bases: 2. This CDR3 is 14 amino acids long. The CDR3 loop is CASSSDRATDTQYF. The CDR3 DNA follows: TGTGCCAGCAGCTCGGACAGGGCCACAGATACGCAGTATTTT.

The chain recombines TRBV14 with TRBJ2-7, with TRBD1 identical over 7 bases. This CDR3 comprises 13 residues. The germline V gene has CDR1 SGHDN and CDR2 FVKESK. V dropped 0 bases and J dropped 9; count of bases not matched to a gene: 5. In nucleotides, the CDR3 is TGTGCCAGCAGCCAAGAGAAGGGGGCAGGGCAGTACTTC. As protein: CASSQEKGAGQYF. Looking up the rest from reference TRBV14 and TRBJ2-7 gives the full variable domain: EAGVTQFPSHSVIEKGQTVTLRCDPISGHDNLYWYRRVMGKEIKFLLHFVKESKQDESGMPNNRFLAERTGGTYSTLKVQPAELEDSGVYFCASSQEKGAGQYFGPGTRLTVT.

This clone has a handful of counts. V is TRBV30 and J is TRBJ1-1; D is ambiguous. The germline V and J ends were trimmed by 0 bases and 8 bases, with 13 bases remaining between them. The CDR3 length is 13 residues. Germline V gene lookup returns CDR1 GTSNPN and CDR2 SVGIG (reference sequence). In DNA form, the CDR3 reads TGTGCCTGGAGTGTACCAGGCAGGTCAGAAGCTTTCTTT. This sequence encodes CAWSVPGRSEAFF.

The chain recombines TRBV19 with TRBJ1-5; D uncertain. Germline CDR1 and CDR2: LNHDA and SQIVND (reference sequence). The CDR3 has 12 amino acids. The germline V and J ends were trimmed by 8 bases and 3 bases, with 8 bases remaining between them. CDR3 sequence: CASGPYNQPQHF. The CDR3 nucleotides read TGTGCCAGTGGGCCCTACAATCAGCCCCAGCATTTT.

This rearrangement joins TRBV15 to TRBJ2-1; TRBD2 aligns across 7 bases. V dropped 3 bases and J dropped 5; count of bases not matched to a gene: 4. Germline V gene data show CDR1 as LNHNV and CDR2 as YYDKDF (reference sequence). The CDR3 runs to 14 residues. CDR3 loop: CATSSAGGNNEQFF. CDR3 sequence (DNA): TGTGCCACCAGCAGTGCCGGGGGGAACAATGAGCAGTTCTTC. Supplemented by reference TRBV15 and TRBJ2-1, the full variable domain reads DAMVIQNPRYQVTQFGKPVTLSCSQTLNHNVMYWYQQKSSQAPKLLFHYYDKDFNNEADTPDNFQSRRPNTSFCFLDIRSPGLGDTAMYLCATSSAGGNNEQFFGPGTRLTVL.

This clone was observed a single time. The chain recombines TRBV10-1 with TRBJ2-7; D not certain. Germline CDR1 WNHNN, CDR2 SYGVQD (reference sequence). The CDR3 runs 13 residues. V dropped 8 bases and J dropped 6 bases, with 17 bases sitting between them. Here the CDR3 DNA reads TGCGCCAGCGGTGCTCCAGGCGCTCGCGAGCAGTACTTC. Residues: CASGAPGAREQYF.

A few counts support this clone. This chain uses TRBV7-9 with TRBJ2-7; D remains unclear. V was trimmed by 7 bases and J by 3 bases, leaving 19 bases between them. The CDR3 totals 15 residues. Germline V gives CDR1 SEHNR, CDR2 FQNEAQ (reference sequence). CDR3 DNA: TGTGCCAGCACCCTAGGAGTAAAACGAGACTACGAGCAGTACTTC. Its protein is CASTLGVKRDYEQYF. The full variable domain, in which reference TRBV7-9 and TRBJ2-7 provide the parts outside the CDR3, is DTGVSQNPRHKITKRGQNVTFRCDPISEHNRLYWYRQTLGQGPEFLTYFQNEAQLEKSRLLSDRFSAERPKGSFSTLEIQRTEQGDSAMYLCASTLGVKRDYEQYFGPGTRLTVT.

Only a few counts were recorded for this clone. The J gene is TRBJ1-1, the V gene TRBV9; D gene ambiguous. The germline V and J ends were trimmed by 3 bases and 0 bases, with 6 bases remaining between them. This CDR3 comprises 13 residues. Germline V gene lookup returns CDR1 SGDLS and CDR2 YYNGEE. This chain's CDR3 is CASSATVNTEAFF. Here the CDR3 DNA reads TGTGCCAGCAGCGCGACTGTGAACACTGAAGCTTTCTTT.

This clone was counted only a few times. The CDR3 region is CAYGRDTQYF. Written as DNA, the CDR3 is TGTGCCTACGGTCGAGATACGCAGTATTTT. This sequence joins TRBV28 and TRBJ2-3; D call uncertain. From germline, CDR1 is MDHEN and CDR2 SYDVKM. The V end lost 11 bases, the J end lost 5 bases, and 8 bases lay between the germline ends. This CDR3 contains 10 residues.

V and J are TRBV6-5 and TRBJ2-5; D gene unclear. Trimming stripped 0 bases from V and 2 bases from J, with 7 bases between. From germline, CDR1 is MNHEY and CDR2 SVGAGI. There are 14 residues in the CDR3. The CDR3 sequence is CASSYSAPQETQYF. CDR3 nucleotide sequence: TGTGCCAGCAGTTACTCTGCGCCGCAAGAGACCCAGTACTTC.